Presented here are 32 T cell receptor beta chains from one specimen sequenced in a study of siplizumab effects on memory and regulatory T cells. Sequencing used immunoSEQ multiplex PCR; TCRdb keeps in-frame clones, though not all of them. The data contain approximately 75,000 clones, 93% of them singletons. Sequencing was carried out using CD8+ T cells sorted from blood. All receptors derive from a human donor in good health.

The chain couples TRBV19 to TRBJ2-2, with D uncertain. The germline gives CDR1 LNHDA, CDR2 SQIVND (reference sequence). This CDR3 has 14 residues. V shed 11 bases and J shed 2 bases, with 15 bases lying between them. The CDR3 protein is CAGSIGPNTGELFF. The CDR3 nucleotides read TGTGCCGGATCCATTGGGCCTAACACCGGGGAGCTGTTTTTT.

This clone was recorded only once. V gene TRBV19 combines with J gene TRBJ2-2, with TRBD2 as a possible D gene (6 bases). The CDR3 is 16 residues long. CDR1 and CDR2 (germline): LNHDA, SQIVND (reference sequence). With 1 base removed from V and 6 bases from J, the gap between germline ends came to 15 bases. CDR3 in DNA: TGTGCCAGTAGTATAGCCCCGACTAGTTCGGCCGGGGAGCTGTTTTTT. Translating it yields CASSIAPTSSAGELFF.

The chain uses TRBV12-5 and TRBJ2-5; D might be TRBD1 (6 bases). V was shortened by 2 bases and J by 1 base, with 11 bases between the two germline ends. Germline loops: CDR1 LGHNT, CDR2 FRNRAP. CDR3 length: 15 residues. CDR3: CASGLFTGTQETQYF. The CDR3 coding sequence is TGTGCTAGTGGTTTGTTCACAGGGACCCAAGAGACCCAGTACTTC.

V gene TRBV4-3 combines with J gene TRBJ2-7, with D possibly TRBD1 on 6 matching bases. The CDR3 is 14 residues long. Germline-derived CDR1 and CDR2 are LGHNA and YSLEER. The V end was cut by 4 bases, the J end by 6 bases, with 16 bases between. CDR3 in amino acids: CASSPGTLPPEQYF. The CDR3 DNA is TGCGCCAGCAGCCCGGGGACACTCCCCCCCGAGCAGTACTTC.

This clone was detected once. The chain combines TRBV11-2 with TRBJ2-3; TRBD2 might be the D (5 bases). CDR1 SGHAT and CDR2 FQNNGV come from the germline V gene. CDR3 length: 15 amino acids. V was clipped by 3 bases and J by 4 bases, with 14 bases between them. In nucleotides, the CDR3 is TGTGCCAGCAGCTTCTCTACTAGTTTCCCAGATACGCAGTATTTT. Its translation is CASSFSTSFPDTQYF.

The chain recombines TRBV7-2 with TRBJ2-5, with a tentative D call TRBD1 (5 bases). The V gene's germline CDR1 is SGHTA and CDR2 FQGNSA. V gave up 5 bases and J gave up 5 bases, with 21 bases separating them. The CDR3 totals 16 residues. The CDR3 bases are TGTGCCAGCAGCCGCTCGCACAGGACCCAAACTGAGACCCAGTACTTC. Protein product: CASSRSHRTQTETQYF.

For the CDR3, the DNA is TGTGCCAGCAGCCAAGGGGTGGTCTCTTCTAGCACAGATACGCAGTATTTT. As protein: CASSQGVVSSSTDTQYF. V is TRBV4-2 and J is TRBJ2-3; no clear D. The germline gives CDR1 LGHNA, CDR2 YNFKEQ. CDR3 size: 17 residues. The V gene lost 1 base and the J gene lost 0 bases, with 14 bases spanning the gap.

The chain joins TRBV9 to TRBJ1-4; TRBD1 might be the D (6 bases). Trimming pared 4 bases from V and 6 bases from J, leaving 16 bases between. CDR1 and CDR2 from the germline V gene are SGDLS and YYNGEE. The CDR3 spans 15 residues. CDR3 protein: CASSPTGGSYEKLFF. The CDR3 DNA is TGTGCCAGCAGCCCCACCGGGGGCTCATATGAAAAACTGTTTTTT.

The rearrangement links TRBV19 to TRBJ1-2; no reliable D call. Germline-derived CDR1 and CDR2 are LNHDA and SQIVND (reference sequence). V lost 7 bases, J lost 5 bases, and 23 bases lay in between. The CDR3 spans 16 residues. The CDR3 bases are TGTGCCAGTACGCCAATCGGAGGTGTGTCCGGGTATGGCTACACCTTC. Its protein is CASTPIGGVSGYGYTF. The complete variable domain, with remaining parts taken from reference TRBV19 and TRBJ1-2, reads DGGITQSPKYLFRKEGQNVTLSCEQNLNHDAMYWYRQDPGQGLRLIYYSQIVNDFQKGDIAEGYSVSREKKESFPLTVTSAQKNPTAFYLCASTPIGGVSGYGYTFGSGTRLTVV.

V usage is TRBV18 and J usage is TRBJ2-1, with D possibly TRBD2 on 6 matching bases. This CDR3 comprises 12 residues. The ends were cut back, 3 bases at V and 8 bases at J, with 8 bases in the middle. CDR1 KGHSH and CDR2 LQKENI come from the germline V gene. Written as DNA, the CDR3 is TGTGCCAGCTCACCCCGCGGGGATGAGCAGTTCTTC. This translates into CASSPRGDEQFF.

CDR3 sequence (DNA): TGTGCCAGCAGCCGCGGCAGCTATGGCTACACCTTC. It specifies CASSRGSYGYTF. This chain links TRBV27 with TRBJ1-2; the D is unclear. Trimming stripped 6 bases from V and 4 bases from J, with 9 bases between. The CDR3 consists of 12 residues. CDR1 and CDR2 (germline): MNHEY, SMNVEV (reference sequence).

The chain couples TRBV7-3 to TRBJ2-3; D remains ambiguous. V lost 6 bases to trimming and J lost 4 bases, with 17 bases between them. The V gene's germline CDR1 is SGHTA and CDR2 FQGTGA. The CDR3 extends over 15 amino acids. The CDR3 nucleotides are TGTGCCAGCAGTCCTGACCACGCAGGACCAGATACGCAGTATTTT. Translated: CASSPDHAGPDTQYF.

The genes are TRBV6-6 and TRBJ2-7, with 11 bases aligning to TRBD2. The CDR3 has 16 amino acids. Trimming at V came to 5 bases and at J to 3 bases, leaving 9 bases not matched to a gene. Looked up from germline, CDR1 is MNHNY and CDR2 is SVGAGI (reference sequence). The CDR3 DNA sequence: TGTGCCAGCAGTCCCCTAGCGGGGGGTCTCCTCTACGAGCAGTACTTC. Amino acid sequence: CASSPLAGGLLYEQYF.

The rearrangement links TRBV6-5 to TRBJ2-2; D ambiguous. Trimming took 2 bases from V and 0 from J, leaving 1 base between them. CDR1 is MNHEY and CDR2 is SVGAGI in the germline V gene. The CDR3 has 13 amino acids. The DNA for the CDR3 is TGTGCCAGCAGTTACACGAACACCGGGGAGCTGTTTTTT. It translates to CASSYTNTGELFF.

This chain joins TRBV19 and TRBJ2-1; no clear D. The germline V gene encodes CDR1 LNHDA and CDR2 SQIVND (reference sequence). V dropped 3 bases and J dropped 4 bases, with 13 bases sitting between them. The CDR3 is 15 amino acids. As DNA, the CDR3 is TGTGCCAGTAGTATTTTTCAGTTCCATTACAATGAGCAGTTCTTC. Translation: CASSIFQFHYNEQFF.

V is TRBV7-2 and J is TRBJ2-7; no clear D. The ends were cut back, 2 bases at V and 3 bases at J, with 5 bases in the middle. Germline CDR1 is SGHTA and CDR2 is FQGNSA. The CDR3 extends over 12 amino acids. CDR3 coding DNA: TGTGCCAGCAGCTTAATAATCTACGAGCAGTACTTC. This codes for CASSLIIYEQYF.

J is TRBJ2-2 and V is TRBV18; D ambiguous. This CDR3 region has 19 residues. CDR1 is KGHSH and CDR2 is LQKENI in the germline V gene. Trimming took off 3 bases at V and 1 base at J, with 21 bases between the two ends. CDR3 nucleotide sequence: TGTGCCAGCTCACCGGACCCGCTCACGGGTGAATTGAACACCGGGGAGCTGTTTTTT. Translating it yields CASSPDPLTGELNTGELFF. Filled out from reference TRBV18 and TRBJ2-2, the complete variable domain reads NAGVMQNPRHLVRRRGQEARLRCSPMKGHSHVYWYRQLPEEGLKFMVYLQKENIIDESGMPKERFSAEFPKEGPSILRIQQVVRGDSAAYFCASSPDPLTGELNTGELFFGEGSRLTVL.

The chain has TRBV11-2 and TRBJ2-7, with D maybe TRBD2 (6 bases). Germline V CDR1 and CDR2: SGHAT, FQNNGV. The CDR3 totals 14 residues. V was shortened by 3 bases and J by 0 bases, with 9 bases between the two germline ends. The DNA for the CDR3 is TGTGCCAGCAGCTTCGCCGGGGGCTCCTACGAGCAGTACTTC. Translated: CASSFAGGSYEQYF.

The V call is TRBV7-9, the J call TRBJ2-3; TRBD2 is a possible D gene (5 bases). The germline V gene has CDR1 SEHNR and CDR2 FQNEAQ (reference sequence). The CDR3 has 12 amino acids. The V and J ends lost 3 bases and 5 bases respectively, with 6 bases between them. CDR3 region: CASSFSVDTQYF. The CDR3 coding sequence is TGTGCCAGCAGCTTTAGCGTAGATACGCAGTATTTT.

The chain couples TRBV7-3 to TRBJ1-6; D call uncertain. V gave up 2 bases and J gave up 9 bases, with 8 bases separating them. Germline V gives CDR1 SGHTA, CDR2 FQGTGA. The CDR3 loop spans 13 amino acids. The CDR3 DNA sequence: TGTGCCAGCAGCTTAGAACGGGGTTCACCCCTCCACTTT. Translating gives CASSLERGSPLHF.

V usage is TRBV6-1 and J usage is TRBJ1-1; TRBD1 agrees at 7 bases. CDR3 length: 15 amino acids. After removal of 2 bases from V and 5 bases from J, the junction contained 8 bases not matched to a gene. Germline CDR1 and CDR2: MNHNS and SASEGT. The CDR3 is CASSEHRGIGTEAFF. The DNA of the CDR3 is TGTGCCAGCAGTGAACACAGGGGTATCGGGACTGAAGCTTTCTTT.

The chain couples TRBV6-5 to TRBJ1-1; D is perhaps TRBD1 (6 bases). V was shortened by 3 bases and J by 4 bases, with 9 bases between the two germline ends. The CDR3 runs 13 residues. Germline V gene data show CDR1 as MNHEY and CDR2 as SVGAGI. This chain's CDR3 is CASSYWGLTEAFF. In DNA form, the CDR3 reads TGTGCCAGCAGTTATTGGGGGCTCACTGAAGCTTTCTTT.

The rearrangement joins TRBV5-6 to TRBJ2-4; no definite D call. The CDR3 has 13 residues. V was pared by 1 base and J by 5 bases, with 7 bases between. The germline gives CDR1 SGHDT, CDR2 YYEEEE. This chain's CDR3 is CASSLTVENIQYF. CDR3 DNA sequence: TGTGCCAGCAGCTTGACAGTTGAAAACATTCAGTACTTC. Combining the CDR3 with reference TRBV5-6 and TRBJ2-4 gives the whole variable domain DAGVTQSPTHLIKTRGQQVTLRCSPKSGHDTVSWYQQALGQGPQFIFQYYEEEERQRGNFPDRFSGHQFPNYSSELNVNALLLGDSALYLCASSLTVENIQYFGAGTRLSVL.

The genes are TRBV7-8 and TRBJ1-4, with 9 positions matching TRBD1. Germline CDR1 and CDR2: SGHVS and FQNEAQ. The CDR3 runs to 16 residues. V shed 5 bases and J 3 bases; nucleotides not matched to a gene: 7. DNA of the CDR3: TGTGCCAGCAGCCCTGGACAGGGGACCCCTAATGAAAAACTGTTTTTT. This codes for CASSPGQGTPNEKLFF.

The chain links TRBV9 to TRBJ2-1, with D unclear. V dropped 2 bases and J dropped 8 bases, with 14 bases sitting between them. CDR3 length: 14 amino acids. CDR1 and CDR2 from the germline V gene are SGDLS and YYNGEE. The CDR3: CASSVGNPWDEQFF. The DNA of the CDR3 is TGTGCCAGCAGCGTCGGAAACCCCTGGGATGAGCAGTTCTTC.

On this clone itself: Compared with germline, one end of the junction differs, possibly owing to a read error. The rearrangement joins TRBV7-6 to TRBJ2-1; 7 nucleotides agree with TRBD1. Per the germline V gene, CDR1 is SGHVS and CDR2 is FNYEAQ. The CDR3 is 14 amino acids. CDR3 in DNA: TGTGCCAGCAGATTAGGGGGCCCGTACAATGAGCAGTTCTTC. The encoded protein is CASRLGGPYNEQFF.

The rearrangement joins TRBV6-5 to TRBJ2-3; TRBD1 matches 9 bases. CDR3 length: 16 amino acids. Trimming removed 0 bases from V and 3 bases from J; junction bases left unmatched: 4. From germline, CDR1 is MNHEY and CDR2 SVGAGI. The chain's CDR3 is CASSYSGQGSTDTQYF. Written as DNA, the CDR3 is TGTGCCAGCAGTTACTCGGGACAGGGCTCGACAGATACGCAGTATTTT.

V is TRBV19 and J is TRBJ1-2; tentatively, D is TRBD1 (5 bases). Germline V gives CDR1 LNHDA, CDR2 SQIVND (reference sequence). The CDR3 sequence is 18 residues long. V gave up 0 bases and J gave up 3 bases, with 20 bases separating them. CDR3 in DNA: TGTGCCAGTAGTATAGATGGAGGTCAGGGTGAGGACTACTATGGCTACACCTTC. Encoded protein: CASSIDGGQGEDYYGYTF. Full variable domain (outside the CDR3, taken from reference TRBV19 and TRBJ1-2): DGGITQSPKYLFRKEGQNVTLSCEQNLNHDAMYWYRQDPGQGLRLIYYSQIVNDFQKGDIAEGYSVSREKKESFPLTVTSAQKNPTAFYLCASSIDGGQGEDYYGYTFGSGTRLTVV.

J is TRBJ1-1 and V is TRBV19, with D tentatively TRBD1 (6 bases). Looked up from germline, CDR1 is LNHDA and CDR2 is SQIVND (reference sequence). Trimming removed 3 bases from V and 1 base from J, with 15 bases in between. The CDR3 is made up of 16 amino acids. CDR3: CASSISYRDENTEAFF. CDR3 DNA sequence: TGTGCCAGTAGTATTAGTTACAGGGATGAGAACACTGAAGCTTTCTTT.

On this clone: Other nucleotide sequences in the sample specify the same CDR3. V is TRBV5-4 and J is TRBJ1-1; unclear D gene. This CDR3 spans 11 amino acids. Germline loops: CDR1 SGHNT, CDR2 YYREEE (reference sequence). Trimming left V 4 bases short and J 0 bases short, with 1 base between. The CDR3 sequence: CASSLNTEAFF. CDR3 sequence (DNA): TGTGCCAGCAGCCTGAACACTGAAGCTTTCTTT. The full variable domain, rest sourced from reference TRBV5-4 and TRBJ1-1, is ETGVTQSPTHLIKTRGQQVTLRCSSQSGHNTVSWYQQALGQGPQFIFQYYREEENGRGNFPPRFSGLQFPNYSSELNVNALELDDSALYLCASSLNTEAFFGQGTRLTVV.

The chain is built from TRBV6-5 and TRBJ1-5; D gene unclear. This CDR3 has 14 residues. The germline V gene has CDR1 MNHEY and CDR2 SVGAGI. V was clipped by 0 bases and J by 12 bases, with 15 bases between them. The CDR3 loop is CASSYSPEMVLQHF. The CDR3 nucleotides are TGTGCCAGCAGTTACTCCCCGGAGATGGTTCTCCAGCATTTT.

This chain connects TRBV5-6 to TRBJ2-1, with 8 bases fitting TRBD1. Germline CDR1 is SGHDT and CDR2 is YYEEEE. J gave up 5 bases and V 3 bases, and 4 bases lay outside the gene matches. The CDR3 has 14 residues. The DNA of the CDR3 is TGTGCCAGCAGCTCCGGGACAGGCAACAATGAGCAGTTCTTC. Translated: CASSSGTGNNEQFF.